What follows describes a single TCR beta chain. CDR3 length equals 15 residues. V gave up 4 bases and J gave up 7 bases; unmatched junction bases: 11. The germline CDR1 and CDR2 sequences are SGHDN and FVKESK. The data originate from a study of T cells in localized non-small cell lung cancer. Sequencing used immunoSEQ multiplex PCR; TCRdb keeps in-frame clones, though not all of them. Of roughly 61,000 clones listed, 81% are singletons. The material was PBMCs, obtained before any cancer treatment. The V call is TRBV14, the J call TRBJ2-3; 7 nucleotides agree with TRBD2. This sequence was found in a man between 40 and 69 years old with stage II lung adenocarcinoma. The CDR3, as DNA: TGTGCCAGCAGCCCCTTCCGGGGCGGGAGACATACGCAGTATTTT. This translates into CASSPFRGGRHTQYF.